These 5 T cell receptor beta chains were sequenced from one sample in a study of CD8+ T cells in alopecia areata. TCR sequencing used cDNA made by reverse transcription of extracted RNA. Clones were sequenced by immunoSEQ multiplex PCR, and TCRdb holds only the in-frame ones, with some missing. The data contain roughly 130,000 clones, roughly 58% of them seen just once; the ten biggest clones take up 4.5%. The input for sequencing was CD4+ T cells sorted from blood, taken at week 0. The receptors come from a human donor with alopecia areata.

The rearrangement joins TRBV7-8 to TRBJ1-5; D perhaps matches TRBD1 (5 bases). CDR1 is SGHVS, CDR2 FQNEAQ, per germline. The CDR3 consists of 18 residues. V dropped 0 bases and J dropped 1 base, with 16 bases sitting between them. The CDR3 bases are TGTGCCAGCAGCTTAGCATTACCGGGGCCCAGGAGCAATCAGCCCCAGCATTTT. This encodes CASSLALPGPRSNQPQHF.

This clone was seen a handful of times. V and J are TRBV7-2 and TRBJ1-2; a possible D gene is TRBD1 (6 bases). From germline, CDR1 is SGHTA and CDR2 FQGNSA. Trimming took 2 bases from V and 5 from J, leaving 9 bases between them. This CDR3 is built from 13 residues. In DNA form, the CDR3 reads TGTGCCAGCAGCTTATACAGGGAATATGGCTACACCTTC. Translated: CASSLYREYGYTF.

The V and J genes are TRBV9 and TRBJ2-6; 13 bases are a match to TRBD2. The junction had 7 bases not matched to a gene; V was cut back by 4 bases and J by 3 bases. The CDR3 runs to 18 residues. Germline CDR1 is SGDLS and CDR2 is YYNGEE. The CDR3 region has the DNA TGTGCCAGCAGCCATGGACTAGCGGGGGAGTTTGGGGCCAACGTCCTGACTTTC. It is translated as CASSHGLAGEFGANVLTF.

This chain links TRBV28 with TRBJ2-7; 12 bases are a match to TRBD2. CDR3 length: 15 amino acids. Per the germline V gene, CDR1 is MDHEN and CDR2 is SYDVKM. After removal of 1 base from V and 3 bases from J, the junction contained 1 base not matched to a gene. The CDR3 spells CASSLSTSGGYEQYF. For the CDR3, the DNA is TGTGCCAGCAGTTTATCGACTAGCGGGGGCTACGAGCAGTACTTC.

This clone came up a few times. The chain combines TRBV11-2 with TRBJ1-1; D unclear. CDR1 and CDR2 (germline): SGHAT, FQNNGV. V was pared by 2 bases and J by 6 bases, with 13 bases between. This CDR3 region has 14 residues. CDR3 in DNA: TGTGCCAGCAGCTTAACGGCAAGGGTGGCTGAAGCTTTCTTT. Its protein product is CASSLTARVAEAFF.